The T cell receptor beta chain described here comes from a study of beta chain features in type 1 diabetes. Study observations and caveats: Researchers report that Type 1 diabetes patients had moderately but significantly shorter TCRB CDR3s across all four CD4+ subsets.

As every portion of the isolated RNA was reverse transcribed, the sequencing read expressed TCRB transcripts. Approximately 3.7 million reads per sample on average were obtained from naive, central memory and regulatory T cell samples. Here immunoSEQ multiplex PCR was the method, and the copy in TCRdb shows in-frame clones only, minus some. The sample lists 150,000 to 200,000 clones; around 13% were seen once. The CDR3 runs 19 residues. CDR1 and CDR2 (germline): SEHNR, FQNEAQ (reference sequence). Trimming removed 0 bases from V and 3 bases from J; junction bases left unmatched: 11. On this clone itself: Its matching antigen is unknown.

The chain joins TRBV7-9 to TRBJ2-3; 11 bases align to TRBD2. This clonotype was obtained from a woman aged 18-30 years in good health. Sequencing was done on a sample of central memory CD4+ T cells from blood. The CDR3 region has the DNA TGTGCCAGCAGCTTAGCCCCTACCCTAGCGGGGGGTCAAACAGATACGCAGTATTTT. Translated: CASSLAPTLAGGQTDTQYF.